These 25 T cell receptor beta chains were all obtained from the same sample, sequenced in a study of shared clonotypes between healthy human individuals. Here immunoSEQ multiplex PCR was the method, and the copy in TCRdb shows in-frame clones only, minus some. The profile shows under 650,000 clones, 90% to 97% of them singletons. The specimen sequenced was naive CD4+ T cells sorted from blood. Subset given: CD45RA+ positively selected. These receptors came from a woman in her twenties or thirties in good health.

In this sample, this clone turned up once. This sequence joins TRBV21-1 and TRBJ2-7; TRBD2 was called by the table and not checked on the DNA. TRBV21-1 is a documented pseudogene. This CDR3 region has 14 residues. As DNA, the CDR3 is TGTGCCAGCACCCCGTATAGCAGCTCCTACGAGCAGTACTTC. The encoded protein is CASTPYSSSYEQYF.

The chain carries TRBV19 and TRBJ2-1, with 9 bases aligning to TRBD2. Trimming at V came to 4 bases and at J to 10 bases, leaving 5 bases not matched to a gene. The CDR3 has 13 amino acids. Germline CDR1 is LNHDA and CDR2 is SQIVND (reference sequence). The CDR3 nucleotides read TGTGCCAGTAGTACCAGCGGGAGGCAGGAGCAGTTCTTC. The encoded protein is CASSTSGRQEQFF.

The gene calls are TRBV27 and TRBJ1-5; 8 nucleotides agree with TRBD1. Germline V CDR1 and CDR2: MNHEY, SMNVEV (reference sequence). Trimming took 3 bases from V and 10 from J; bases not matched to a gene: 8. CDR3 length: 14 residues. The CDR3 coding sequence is TGTGCCAGCAGTTTGACGGACAGGGTTCCCCCCCAGCATTTT. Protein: CASSLTDRVPPQHF.

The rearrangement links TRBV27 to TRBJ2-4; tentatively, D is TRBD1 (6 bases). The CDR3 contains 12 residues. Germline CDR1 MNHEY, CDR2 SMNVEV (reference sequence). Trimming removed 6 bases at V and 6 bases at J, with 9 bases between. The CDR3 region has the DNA TGTGCCAGCAGACAGGGAAGAAACATTCAGTACTTC. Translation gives CASRQGRNIQYF.

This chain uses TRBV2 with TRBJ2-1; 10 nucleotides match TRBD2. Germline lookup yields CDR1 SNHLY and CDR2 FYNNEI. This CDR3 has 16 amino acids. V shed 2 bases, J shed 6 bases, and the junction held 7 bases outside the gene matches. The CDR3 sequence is CASSEYGTSVGNEQFF. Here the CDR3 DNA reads TGTGCCAGCAGTGAATATGGGACTAGCGTCGGCAATGAGCAGTTCTTC.

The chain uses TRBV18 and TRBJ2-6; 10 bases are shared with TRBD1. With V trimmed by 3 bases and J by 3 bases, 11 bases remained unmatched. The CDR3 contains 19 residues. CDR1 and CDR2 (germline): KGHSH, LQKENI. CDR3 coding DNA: TGTGCCAGCTCACCTAACAGTAGACAGGGGGCCGGTGGGGCCAACGTCCTGACTTTC. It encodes CASSPNSRQGAGGANVLTF.

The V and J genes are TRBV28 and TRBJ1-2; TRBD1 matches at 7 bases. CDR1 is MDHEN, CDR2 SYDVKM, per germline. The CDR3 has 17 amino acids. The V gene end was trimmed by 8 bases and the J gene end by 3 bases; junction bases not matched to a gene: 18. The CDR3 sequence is CASHSPLGQIGYYGYTF. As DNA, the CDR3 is TGTGCCAGCCACTCCCCGCTGGGACAGATAGGCTACTATGGCTACACCTTC.

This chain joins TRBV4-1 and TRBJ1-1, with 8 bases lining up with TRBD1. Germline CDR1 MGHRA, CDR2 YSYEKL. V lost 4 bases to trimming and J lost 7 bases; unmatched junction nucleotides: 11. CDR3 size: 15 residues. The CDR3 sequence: CASSRGQGPLSEAFF. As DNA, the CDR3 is TGCGCCAGCAGCCGCGGACAGGGCCCTCTCAGTGAAGCTTTCTTT.

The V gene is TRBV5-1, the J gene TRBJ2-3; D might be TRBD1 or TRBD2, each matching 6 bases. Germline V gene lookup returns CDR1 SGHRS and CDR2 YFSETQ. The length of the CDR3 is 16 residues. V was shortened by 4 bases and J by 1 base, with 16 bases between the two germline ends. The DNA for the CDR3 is TGCGCCAGCAGCCCTACCACAGGGACTGGCACAGATACGCAGTATTTT. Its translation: CASSPTTGTGTDTQYF.

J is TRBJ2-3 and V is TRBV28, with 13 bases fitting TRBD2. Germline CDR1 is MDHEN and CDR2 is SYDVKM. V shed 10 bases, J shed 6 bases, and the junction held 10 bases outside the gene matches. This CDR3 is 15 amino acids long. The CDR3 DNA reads TGTGCCACAGGACTAGCGGGAGCTTTGGGGGATACGCAGTATTTT. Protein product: CATGLAGALGDTQYF.

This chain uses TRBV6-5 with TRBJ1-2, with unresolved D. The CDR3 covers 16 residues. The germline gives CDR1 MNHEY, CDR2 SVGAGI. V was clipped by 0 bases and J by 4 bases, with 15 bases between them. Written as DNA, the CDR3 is TGTGCCAGCAGTTACTCTCCGCGTCTAGGTTTCTATGGCTACACCTTC. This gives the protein CASSYSPRLGFYGYTF.

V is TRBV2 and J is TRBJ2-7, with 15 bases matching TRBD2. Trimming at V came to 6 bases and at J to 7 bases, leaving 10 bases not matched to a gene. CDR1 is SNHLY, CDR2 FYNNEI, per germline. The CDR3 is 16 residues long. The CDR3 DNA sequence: TGTGCCAGCAGCGGGACTAGCGGGAGGATCTTGGTTGAGCAGTACTTC. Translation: CASSGTSGRILVEQYF. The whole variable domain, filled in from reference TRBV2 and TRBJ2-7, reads EPEVTQTPSHQVTQMGQEVILRCVPISNHLYFYWYRQILGQKVEFLVSFYNNEISEKSEIFDDQFSVERPDGSNFTLKIRSTKLEDSAMYFCASSGTSGRILVEQYFGPGTRLTVT.

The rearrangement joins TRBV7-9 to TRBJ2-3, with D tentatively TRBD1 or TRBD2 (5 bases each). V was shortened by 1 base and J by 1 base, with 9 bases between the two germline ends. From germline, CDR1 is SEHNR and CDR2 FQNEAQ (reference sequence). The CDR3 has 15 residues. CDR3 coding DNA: TGTGCCAGCAGCTTAGGGGACCGACGCACAGATACGCAGTATTTT. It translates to CASSLGDRRTDTQYF. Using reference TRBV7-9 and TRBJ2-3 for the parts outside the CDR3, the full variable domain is DTGVSQNPRHKITKRGQNVTFRCDPISEHNRLYWYRQTLGQGPEFLTYFQNEAQLEKSRLLSDRFSAERPKGSFSTLEIQRTEQGDSAMYLCASSLGDRRTDTQYFGPGTRLTVL.

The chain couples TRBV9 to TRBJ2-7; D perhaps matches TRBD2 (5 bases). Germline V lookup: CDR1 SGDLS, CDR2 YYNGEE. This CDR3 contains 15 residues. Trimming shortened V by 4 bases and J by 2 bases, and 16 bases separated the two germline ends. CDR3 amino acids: CASSPKLGHTYEQYF. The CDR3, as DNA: TGTGCCAGCAGCCCAAAACTAGGGCATACCTACGAGCAGTACTTC.

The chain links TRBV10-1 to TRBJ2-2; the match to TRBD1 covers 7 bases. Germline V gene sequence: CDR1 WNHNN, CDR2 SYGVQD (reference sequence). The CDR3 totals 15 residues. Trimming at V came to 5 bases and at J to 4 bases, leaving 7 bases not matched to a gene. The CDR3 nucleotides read TGCGCCAGCAGTTCCGGGACAGATTCCACCGGGGAGCTGTTTTTT. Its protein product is CASSSGTDSTGELFF.

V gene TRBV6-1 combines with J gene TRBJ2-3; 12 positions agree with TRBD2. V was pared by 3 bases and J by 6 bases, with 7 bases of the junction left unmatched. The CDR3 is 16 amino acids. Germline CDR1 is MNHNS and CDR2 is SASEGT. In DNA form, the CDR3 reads TGTGCCAGCAGTGACCTGACTAGCGGGAGTTCTGATACGCAGTATTTT. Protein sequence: CASSDLTSGSSDTQYF.

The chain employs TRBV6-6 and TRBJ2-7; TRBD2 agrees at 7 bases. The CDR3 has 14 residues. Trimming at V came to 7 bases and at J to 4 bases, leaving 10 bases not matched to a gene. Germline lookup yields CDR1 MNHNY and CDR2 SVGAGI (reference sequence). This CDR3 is CASNPTWGGYEQYF. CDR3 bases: TGTGCCAGCAATCCAACCTGGGGGGGTTACGAGCAGTACTTC.

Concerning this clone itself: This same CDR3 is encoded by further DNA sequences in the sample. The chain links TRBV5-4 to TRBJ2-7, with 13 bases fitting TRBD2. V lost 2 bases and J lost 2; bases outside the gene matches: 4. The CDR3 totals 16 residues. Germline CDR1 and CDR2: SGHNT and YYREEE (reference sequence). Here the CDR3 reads CASSLGGTSGTYEQYF. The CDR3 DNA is TGTGCCAGCAGCTTAGGAGGGACTAGCGGGACCTACGAGCAGTACTTC.

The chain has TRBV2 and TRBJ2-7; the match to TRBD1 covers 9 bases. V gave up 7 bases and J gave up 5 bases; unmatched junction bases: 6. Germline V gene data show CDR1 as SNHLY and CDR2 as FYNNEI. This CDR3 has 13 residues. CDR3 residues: CASTWTGAHEQYF. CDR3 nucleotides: TGTGCCAGCACCTGGACAGGGGCCCACGAGCAGTACTTC.

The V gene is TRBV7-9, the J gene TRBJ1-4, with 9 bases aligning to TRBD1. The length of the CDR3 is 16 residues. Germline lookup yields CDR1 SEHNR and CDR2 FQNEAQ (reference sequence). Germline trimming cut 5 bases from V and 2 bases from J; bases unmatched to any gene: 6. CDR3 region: CASSRQGVETNEKLFF. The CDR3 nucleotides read TGTGCCAGCAGCCGACAGGGGGTGGAGACTAATGAAAAACTGTTTTTT.

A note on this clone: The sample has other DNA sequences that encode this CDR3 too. CDR3 bases: TGCGCCAGCAGCCTCCGGGGGGACACTGAAGCTTTCTTT. Translation gives CASSLRGDTEAFF. The rearrangement joins TRBV5-1 to TRBJ1-1; D possibly corresponds to TRBD1 (5 bases). Trimming left V 4 bases short and J 3 bases short, with 10 bases between. Germline V gene data show CDR1 as SGHRS and CDR2 as YFSETQ. CDR3 length: 13 residues.

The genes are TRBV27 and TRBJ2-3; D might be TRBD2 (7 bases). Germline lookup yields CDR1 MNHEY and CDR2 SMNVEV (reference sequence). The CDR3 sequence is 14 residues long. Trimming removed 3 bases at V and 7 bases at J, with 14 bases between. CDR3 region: CASSFGGAWNTQYF. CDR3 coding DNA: TGTGCCAGCAGTTTTGGGGGGGCGTGGAATACGCAGTATTTT.

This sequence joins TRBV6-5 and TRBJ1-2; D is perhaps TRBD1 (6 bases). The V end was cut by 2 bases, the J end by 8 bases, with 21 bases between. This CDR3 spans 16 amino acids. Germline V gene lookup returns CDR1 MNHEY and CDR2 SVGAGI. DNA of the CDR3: TGTGCCAGCAGTTACCGTAGATTCCAGGGGAAGGAGGGCTACACCTTC. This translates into CASSYRRFQGKEGYTF.

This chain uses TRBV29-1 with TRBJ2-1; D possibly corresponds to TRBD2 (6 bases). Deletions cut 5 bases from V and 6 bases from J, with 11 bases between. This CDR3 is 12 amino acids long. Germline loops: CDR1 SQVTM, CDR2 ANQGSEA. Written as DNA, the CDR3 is TGCAGCGTTAGGAGGGTCCCCAATGAGCAGTTCTTC. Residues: CSVRRVPNEQFF.

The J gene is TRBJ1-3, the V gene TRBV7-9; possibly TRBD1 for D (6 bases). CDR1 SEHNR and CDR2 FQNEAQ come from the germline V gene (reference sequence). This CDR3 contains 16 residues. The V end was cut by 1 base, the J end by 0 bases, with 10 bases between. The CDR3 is CASSLGQALSGNTIYF. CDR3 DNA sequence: TGTGCCAGCAGCTTAGGACAGGCGCTCTCTGGAAACACCATATATTTT.